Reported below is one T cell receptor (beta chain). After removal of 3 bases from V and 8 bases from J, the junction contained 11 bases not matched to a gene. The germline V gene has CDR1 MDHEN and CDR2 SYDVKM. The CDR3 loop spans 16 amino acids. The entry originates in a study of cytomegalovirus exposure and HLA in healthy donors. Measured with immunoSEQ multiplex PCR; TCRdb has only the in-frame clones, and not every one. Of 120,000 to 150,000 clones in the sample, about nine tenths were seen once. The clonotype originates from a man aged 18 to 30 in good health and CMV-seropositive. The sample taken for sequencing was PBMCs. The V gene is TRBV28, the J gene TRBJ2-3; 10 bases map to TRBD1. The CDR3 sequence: CASSLVRDRGGGTQYF. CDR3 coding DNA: TGTGCCAGCAGTTTGGTCCGGGACAGGGGTGGGGGTACGCAGTATTTT.